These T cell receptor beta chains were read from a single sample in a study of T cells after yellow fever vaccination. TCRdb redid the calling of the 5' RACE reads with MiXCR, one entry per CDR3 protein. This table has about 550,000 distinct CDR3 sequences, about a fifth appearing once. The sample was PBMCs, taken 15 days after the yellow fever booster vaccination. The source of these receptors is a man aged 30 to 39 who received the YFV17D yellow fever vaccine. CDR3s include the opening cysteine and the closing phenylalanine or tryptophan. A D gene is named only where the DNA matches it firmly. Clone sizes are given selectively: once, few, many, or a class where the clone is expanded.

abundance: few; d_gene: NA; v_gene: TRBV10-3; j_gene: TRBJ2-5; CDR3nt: TGTGCCACCGCCGAGGGTTTGGAAGAGACCCAGTACTTC; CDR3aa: CATAEGLEETQYF
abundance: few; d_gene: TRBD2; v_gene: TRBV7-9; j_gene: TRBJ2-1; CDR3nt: TGTGCCAGCAGCCACCGGGGGGGACTAGCGGGGAAGGTTGAGCAGTTCTTC; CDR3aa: CASSHRGGLAGKVEQFF
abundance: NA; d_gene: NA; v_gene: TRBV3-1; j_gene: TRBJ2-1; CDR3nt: TGTGCCAGCAGCCAAGCCCACCCACTGAAATCCTCCTACAATGAGCAGTTCTTC; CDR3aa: CASSQAHPLKSSYNEQFF
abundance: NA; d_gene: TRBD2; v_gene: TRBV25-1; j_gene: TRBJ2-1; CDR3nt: TGTGCCAGCAGTGCAAGCGGGAGCATCCAGTTCTTC; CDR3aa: CASSASGSIQFF
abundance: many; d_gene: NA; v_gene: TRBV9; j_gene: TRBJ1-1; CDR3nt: TGTGCCAGCAGCCCCAGTGGCAGATACCCCGCTGAAGCTTTCTTT; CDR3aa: CASSPSGRYPAEAFF
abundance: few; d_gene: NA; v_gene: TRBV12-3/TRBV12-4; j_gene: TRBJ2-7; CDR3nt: TGTGCCAGCAGGGTCGGGGAAGCCTCCTACGAGCAGTACTTC; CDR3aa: CASRVGEASYEQYF
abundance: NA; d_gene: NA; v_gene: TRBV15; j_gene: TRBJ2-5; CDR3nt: TGTGCCACCAGCGTACGGGCCCAAGAGACCCAGTACTTC; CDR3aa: CATSVRAQETQYF
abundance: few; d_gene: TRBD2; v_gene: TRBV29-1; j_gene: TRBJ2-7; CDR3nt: TGCAGCGTCGCAAGGGGGACTAGGGATACTTCCGAGCAGTACTTC; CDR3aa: CSVARGTRDTSEQYF
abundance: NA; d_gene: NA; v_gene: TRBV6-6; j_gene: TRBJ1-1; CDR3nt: TGTGCCAGCCCAAGGGCAGAGAACACTGAAGCTTTCTTT; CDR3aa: CASPRAENTEAFF
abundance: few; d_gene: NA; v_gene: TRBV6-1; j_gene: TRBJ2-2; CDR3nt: TGTGCCAGCAGCGATAGCGGGAACACCGGGGAGCTGTTTTTT; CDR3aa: CASSDSGNTGELFF
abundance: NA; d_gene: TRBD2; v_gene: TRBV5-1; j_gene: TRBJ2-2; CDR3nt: TGCGCCAGCAGCTCGAGCGGGATTGACACCGGGGAGCTGTTTTTT; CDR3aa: CASSSSGIDTGELFF
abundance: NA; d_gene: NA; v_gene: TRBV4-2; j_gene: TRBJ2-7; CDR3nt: TGTGCCAGCAGCCAAGATAACCGGTACGAGCAGTACTTC; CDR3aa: CASSQDNRYEQYF
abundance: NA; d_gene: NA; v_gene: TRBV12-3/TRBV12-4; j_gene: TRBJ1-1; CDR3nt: TGTGCCAGCAGTTGGGCCATGAACACTGAAGCTTTCTTT; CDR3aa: CASSWAMNTEAFF
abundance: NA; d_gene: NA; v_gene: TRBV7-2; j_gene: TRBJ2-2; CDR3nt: TGTGCCAGCAGCCCCCTCTTAGGCGGGGAGCTGTTTTTT; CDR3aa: CASSPLLGGELFF
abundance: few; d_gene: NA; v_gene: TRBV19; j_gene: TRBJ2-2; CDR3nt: TGTGCCAGTAGGTCGCCGGGGCGAGAAAACACCGGGGAGCTGTTTTTT; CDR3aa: CASRSPGRENTGELFF
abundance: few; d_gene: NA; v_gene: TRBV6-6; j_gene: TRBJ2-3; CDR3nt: TGTGCCACAGACCGAGTGGGTACGCAGTATTTT; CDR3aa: CATDRVGTQYF
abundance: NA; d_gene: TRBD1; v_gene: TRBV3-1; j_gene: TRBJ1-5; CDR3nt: TGTGCCAGCAGCCCTTTCACAGGGGCTCAGCCCCAGCATTTT; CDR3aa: CASSPFTGAQPQHF
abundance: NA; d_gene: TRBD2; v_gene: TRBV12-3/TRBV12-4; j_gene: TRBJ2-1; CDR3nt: TGTGCCAGCAGTTTCTTGACTAGCGGAGGGAATGAGCAGTTCTTC; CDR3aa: CASSFLTSGGNEQFF
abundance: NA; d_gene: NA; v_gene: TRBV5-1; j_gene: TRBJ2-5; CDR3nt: TGCGCCAGCAGCATCAACACAGGTTACCAAGAGACCCAGTACTTC; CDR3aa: CASSINTGYQETQYF
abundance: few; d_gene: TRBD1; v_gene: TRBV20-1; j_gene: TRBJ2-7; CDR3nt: TGCAGTGCTGAAACAGGACAGGGGACTTCCTACGAGCAGTACTTC; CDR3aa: CSAETGQGTSYEQYF
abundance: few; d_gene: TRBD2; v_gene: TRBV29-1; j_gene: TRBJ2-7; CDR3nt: TGCAGCGCAAGACTAGCGGGAGGGCCTCACGAGCAGTACTTC; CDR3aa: CSARLAGGPHEQYF
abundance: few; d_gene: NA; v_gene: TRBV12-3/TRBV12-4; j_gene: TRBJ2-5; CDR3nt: TGTGCCAGCAGTAGCGCCCTAGGTGCTCCCCAGTACTTC; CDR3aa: CASSSALGAPQYF
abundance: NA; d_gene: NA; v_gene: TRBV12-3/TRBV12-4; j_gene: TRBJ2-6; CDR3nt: TGTGCCAGCAGGGCTACAGGGAGTCCTGGGGCCAACGTCCTGACTTTC; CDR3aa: CASRATGSPGANVLTF
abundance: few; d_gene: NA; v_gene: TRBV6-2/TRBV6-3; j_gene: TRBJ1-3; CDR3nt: TGTGCCAGCGGCAGACCCGGGACGCGAGGAAACACCATATATTTT; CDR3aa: CASGRPGTRGNTIYF
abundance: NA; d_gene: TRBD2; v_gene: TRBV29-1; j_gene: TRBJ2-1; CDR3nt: TGCAGCGTTGAACGAACCGGGGGGAGTGAGCAGTTCTTC; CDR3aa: CSVERTGGSEQFF
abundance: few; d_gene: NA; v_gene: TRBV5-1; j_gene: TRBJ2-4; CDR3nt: TGCGCCAGCAGGGGGACCAGAGGAAATCTGCCTAAAAACATTCAGTACTTC; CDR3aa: CASRGTRGNLPKNIQYF
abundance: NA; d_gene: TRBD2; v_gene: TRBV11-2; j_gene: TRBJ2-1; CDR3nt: TGTGCCAGCAGCTTAGAATGGCGGGAGTACAATGAGCAGTTCTTC; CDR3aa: CASSLEWREYNEQFF
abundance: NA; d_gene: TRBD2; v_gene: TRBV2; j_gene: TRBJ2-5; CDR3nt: TGTGCCAGGGCGGGAGCCAGAGCAGAGACCCAGTACTTC; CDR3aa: CARAGARAETQYF
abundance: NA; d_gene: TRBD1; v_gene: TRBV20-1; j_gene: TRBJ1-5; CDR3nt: TGCAGTGCTAGAGCCGGGACAGGGGGGTTGCCCCAGCATTTT; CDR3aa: CSARAGTGGLPQHF
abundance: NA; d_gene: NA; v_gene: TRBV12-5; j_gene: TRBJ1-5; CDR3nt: TGTGCTAGTGGTCTAAGTACAGACTCGGCCCAGCATTTT; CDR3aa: CASGLSTDSAQHF
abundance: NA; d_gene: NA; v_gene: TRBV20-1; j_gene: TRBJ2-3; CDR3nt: TGCAGTGCTAGATGGGGAAGCGGTGAAACCACAGATACGCAGTATTTT; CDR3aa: CSARWGSGETTDTQYF
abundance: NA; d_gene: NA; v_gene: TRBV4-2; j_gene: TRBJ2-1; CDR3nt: TGTGCCAGCAGCCAAGATCGATCCGAGGGAGTCTACAATGAGCAGTTCTTC; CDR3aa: CASSQDRSEGVYNEQFF
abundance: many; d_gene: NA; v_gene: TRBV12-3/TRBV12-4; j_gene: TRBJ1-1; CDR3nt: TGTGCCAGCACTAACAGGCGGATGAACACTGAAGCTTTCTTT; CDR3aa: CASTNRRMNTEAFF
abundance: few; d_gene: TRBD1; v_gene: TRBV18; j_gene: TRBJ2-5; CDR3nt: TGTGCCAGCTCAGACCGGACAGGGGCGACCCAGTACTTC; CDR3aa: CASSDRTGATQYF
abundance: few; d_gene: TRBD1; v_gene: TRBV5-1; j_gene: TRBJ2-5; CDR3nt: TGCGCCAGCAGAACACAGGGGTGGGAGACCCAGTACTTC; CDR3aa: CASRTQGWETQYF
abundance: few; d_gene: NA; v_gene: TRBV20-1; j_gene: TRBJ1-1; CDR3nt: TGCAGTGGTTTGAGGGGAGGTGCGAAAGGGACTGAAGCTTTCTTT; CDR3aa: CSGLRGGAKGTEAFF
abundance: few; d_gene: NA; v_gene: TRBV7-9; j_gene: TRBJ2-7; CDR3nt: TGTGCCAGCAGCTTAGCTTGGAGTCAGAAAATTACCTACGAGCAGTACTTC; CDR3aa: CASSLAWSQKITYEQYF
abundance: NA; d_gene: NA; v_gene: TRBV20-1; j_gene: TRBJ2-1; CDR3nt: TGCAGTGGTGTTGGACGCAATGAGCAGTTCTTC; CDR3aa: CSGVGRNEQFF
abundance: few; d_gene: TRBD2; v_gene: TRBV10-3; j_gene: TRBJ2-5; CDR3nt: TGTGCCATCGGCCTGACTAGCAGCCAAGAGACCCAGTACTTC; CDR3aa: CAIGLTSSQETQYF
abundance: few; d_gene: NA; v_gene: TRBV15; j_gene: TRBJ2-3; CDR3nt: TGTGCCACCAGCAGAGATGGTACTAGCACAGATACGCAGTATTTT; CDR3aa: CATSRDGTSTDTQYF
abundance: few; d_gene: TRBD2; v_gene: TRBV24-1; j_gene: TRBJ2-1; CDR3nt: TGTGCCACCAGTGAACCGACTAGCGGGAGATCCAATGAGCAGTTCTTC; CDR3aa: CATSEPTSGRSNEQFF
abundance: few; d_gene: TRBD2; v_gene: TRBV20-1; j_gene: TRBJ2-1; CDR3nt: TGCAGTGCTAGACCACCCTTAGCGGGTAAGGCCTACAATGAGCAGTTCTTC; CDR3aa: CSARPPLAGKAYNEQFF
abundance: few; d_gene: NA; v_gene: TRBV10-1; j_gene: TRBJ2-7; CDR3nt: TGCGCCAGCAGTGAGTCGGGCTTATCCTACGAGCAGTACTTC; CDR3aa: CASSESGLSYEQYF
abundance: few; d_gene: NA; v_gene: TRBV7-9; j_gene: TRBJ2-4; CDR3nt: TGTGCCAGCAGCCAAATACCCCGGGCCAGAAAACACATTCAGTACTTC; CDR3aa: CASSQIPRARKHIQYF
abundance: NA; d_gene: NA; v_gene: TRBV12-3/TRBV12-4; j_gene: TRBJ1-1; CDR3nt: TGTGCCAGCAGCTCGGAGGTGGGCACTGAAGCTTTCTTT; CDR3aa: CASSSEVGTEAFF
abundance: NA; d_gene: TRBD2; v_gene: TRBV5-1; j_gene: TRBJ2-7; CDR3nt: TGCGCCAGCAGCCAAGGACTAGCGAGTGGTACCTACGAGCAGTACTTC; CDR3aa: CASSQGLASGTYEQYF
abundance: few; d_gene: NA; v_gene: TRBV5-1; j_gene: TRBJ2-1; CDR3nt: TGCGCCAGCAGCTTGGCCGGCGGGGGCGAGGAAATCTTC; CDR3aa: CASSLAGGGEEIF
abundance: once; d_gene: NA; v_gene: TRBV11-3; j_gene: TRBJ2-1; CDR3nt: TGTGCCAGCAGCTTACTAGCGTCTAGCTCCTACAATGAGCAGTTCTTC; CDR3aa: CASSLLASSSYNEQFF
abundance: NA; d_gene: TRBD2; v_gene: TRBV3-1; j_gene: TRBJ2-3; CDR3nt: TGTGCCAGCAGCCAACACCTAGCGGGGTACACAGATACGCAGTATTTT; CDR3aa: CASSQHLAGYTDTQYF
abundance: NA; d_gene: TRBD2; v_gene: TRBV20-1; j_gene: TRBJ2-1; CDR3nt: TGCAGTGCTAGGGGGGTAGCGGGAAGGAGAACCAATGAGCAGTTCTTC; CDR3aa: CSARGVAGRRTNEQFF
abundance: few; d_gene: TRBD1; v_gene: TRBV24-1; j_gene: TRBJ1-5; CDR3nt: TGTGCCACCAGTGATCGGACAGGGGGCTTATACAATCAGCCCCAGCATTTT; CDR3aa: CATSDRTGGLYNQPQHF
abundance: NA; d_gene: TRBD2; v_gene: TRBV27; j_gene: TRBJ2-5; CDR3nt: TGTGCCAGCAGTGGTGGGAGGGCGGTGACCCAGTACTTC; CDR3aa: CASSGGRAVTQYF
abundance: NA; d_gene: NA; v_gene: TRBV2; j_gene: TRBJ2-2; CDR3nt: TGTGCCAGCAGGACAGAGAACACCGGGGAGCTGTTTTTT; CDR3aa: CASRTENTGELFF
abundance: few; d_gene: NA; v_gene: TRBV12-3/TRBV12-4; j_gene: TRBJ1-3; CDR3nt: TGTGCCACGAGGGACAGAAACACCATATATTTT; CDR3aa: CATRDRNTIYF
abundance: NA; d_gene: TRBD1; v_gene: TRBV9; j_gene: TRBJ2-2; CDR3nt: TGTGCCAGCAGCGTAGGACAGGGAATAGGGGAGCTGTTTTTT; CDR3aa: CASSVGQGIGELFF
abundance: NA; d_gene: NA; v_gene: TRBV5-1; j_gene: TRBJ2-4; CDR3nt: TGCGCCAGCAGCTTGGAGTTGTCAGGGTGGAAGACCAAAAACATTCAGTACTTC; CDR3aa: CASSLELSGWKTKNIQYF
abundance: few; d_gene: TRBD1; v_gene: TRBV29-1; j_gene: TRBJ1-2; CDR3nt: TGCAGCTTGGGACAGGCTAACTATGGCTACACCTTC; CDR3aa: CSLGQANYGYTF
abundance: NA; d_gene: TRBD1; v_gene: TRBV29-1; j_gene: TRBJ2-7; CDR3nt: TGCAGCGTTGAAGGAAGGACAGGGGGTAGGGAGCAGTACTTC; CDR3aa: CSVEGRTGGREQYF